At least ten counts were recorded for the clone carrying this TCR beta chain. The data originate from a study of neurological immune-mediated disorders. TCRdb processed the 5' RACE reads anew with MiXCR; each CDR3 protein has one entry. The table shows fewer than 40,000 distinct CDR3 sequences, with approximately 4% occurring only once. The CDR3 has 16 amino acids. Losses at the gene ends were 6 bases for V and 4 bases for J; bases not matched to a gene: 8. The germline V gene encodes CDR1 MNHNS and CDR2 SASEGT. The TCR sequence derives from a woman in her 40s in good health. The sample consisted of CD4+ T cells from blood. The chain links TRBV6-1 to TRBJ2-1, with 11 bases that match TRBD2. This chain's CDR3 is CASRAPGTSGYNEQFF. CDR3 DNA sequence: TGTGCCAGCAGGGCCCCCGGGACTAGCGGATACAATGAGCAGTTCTTC.